The clone carrying this T cell receptor beta chain has ten or more counts. Antigen specificity is unknown. Distinct nucleotide sequences in the sample also encode this CDR3. This entry comes from a study of metastatic and nonmetastatic thyroid tumors. Turning to the study itself: Both malignant and benign thyroid patients supplied peripheral blood and tumor or nodule tissue samples, across which the repertoires of these patients were then compared.

Among the patients, none had received any treatment before thyroid surgery. Points from the study as a whole: Malignant thyroid tumors reportedly had TCR beta diversity that was significantly higher than in benign nodules, in blood and tumor.

Original handling: The study built a papillary thyroid cancer distant-metastasis classifier from CDR3 differences across clinicopathological groups. TCRdb re-analyzed the PCR reads through MiXCR. What appears here as the V and J calls and clone size reflects TCRdb's work, not the paper's. The sample contains more than 20,000 clones, roughly 13% of which appear only once. The germline gives CDR1 MNHEY, CDR2 SMNVEV (reference sequence). Trimming stripped 2 bases from V and 3 bases from J, with 21 bases between. CDR3 size: 18 residues. This TCR derives from a female donor with papillary thyroid cancer or a benign thyroid nodule (not recorded which). Some clones in this sample may be carry-over from other donors' samples. Sequencing was performed on blood. J is TRBJ2-3 and V is TRBV27, with D possibly matching TRBD2 (6 bases). CDR3 loop: CASSLTRGPGRLTDTQYF. CDR3 sequence (DNA): TGTGCCAGCAGTTTAACCCGAGGGCCGGGGAGGTTGACAGATACGCAGTATTTT.